These 6 T cell receptor beta chains came from one sample sequenced in a study of blood T cell repertoires in COVID-19. Some clones are missing from TCRdb's copy, which holds only in-frame ones; the method was immunoSEQ multiplex PCR. The profile shows approximately 350,000 clones, 75% to 90% of them singletons. The sample comprised PBMCs or T cells enriched from blood (not recorded which). The receptors were gathered from a young man who had recovered from COVID-19.

The rearrangement uses TRBV5-6 and TRBJ1-3, with D perhaps TRBD1 (6 bases). CDR3 length: 17 residues. With 1 base removed from V and 1 base from J, the gap between germline ends came to 15 bases. Germline lookup yields CDR1 SGHDT and CDR2 YYEEEE. The chain's CDR3 is CASSLYGAGASGNTIYF. The CDR3 nucleotides read TGTGCCAGCAGCTTGTATGGGGCAGGGGCTTCTGGAAACACCATATATTTT.

The chain joins TRBV6-1 to TRBJ1-5; D possibly corresponds to TRBD1 (5 bases). Germline lookup yields CDR1 MNHNS and CDR2 SASEGT. The CDR3 spans 15 residues. Trimming left V 1 base short and J 1 base short, with 8 bases between. CDR3 coding DNA: TGTGCCAGCAGTGAAGTTGGGGGGAGCAATCAGCCCCAGCATTTT. Translation: CASSEVGGSNQPQHF.

The rearrangement links TRBV7-9 to TRBJ2-3; 7 bases agree with TRBD1. Looked up from germline, CDR1 is SEHNR and CDR2 is FQNEAQ (reference sequence). The CDR3 is 15 residues long. The V segment lost 2 bases and the J segment 0 bases; nucleotides outside the gene matches: 2. Written as DNA, the CDR3 is TGTGCCAGCAGCTTACTGACAGGGAGCACAGATACGCAGTATTTT. Translated: CASSLLTGSTDTQYF.

This clone is a singleton in its sample. The V gene is TRBV6-5, the J gene TRBJ2-7; 8 nucleotides align to TRBD2. This CDR3 is 15 amino acids long. Germline CDR1 reads MNHEY; CDR2 reads SVGAGI. The ends lost 7 bases at V and 2 bases at J; junction bases unmatched: 10. The CDR3 region has the DNA TGTGCCAGCACAGAGGACGGGAGGGGGACCTACGAGCAGTACTTC. Translation gives CASTEDGRGTYEQYF.

This clone was observed a single time. The V call is TRBV27, the J call TRBJ2-2, with D unresolved. The V and J ends lost 7 bases and 4 bases respectively, with 10 bases between them. Germline assignment: CDR1 MNHEY and CDR2 SMNVEV (reference sequence). This CDR3 has 13 residues. The CDR3 coding sequence is TGTGCCAGCAAGTGGTCCGGCACCGGGGAGCTGTTTTTT. Translating it yields CASKWSGTGELFF.

With regard to this clone: Different DNA sequences within this sample yield the same CDR3. The genes are TRBV9 and TRBJ1-5, with 9 bases aligning to TRBD1. The germline gives CDR1 SGDLS, CDR2 YYNGEE. V lost 5 bases and J lost 4; bases outside the gene matches: 4. This CDR3 region has 14 residues. CDR3 residues: CASSGGQGNQPQHF. The CDR3 nucleotides read TGTGCCAGCAGTGGGGGACAGGGAAATCAGCCCCAGCATTTT.